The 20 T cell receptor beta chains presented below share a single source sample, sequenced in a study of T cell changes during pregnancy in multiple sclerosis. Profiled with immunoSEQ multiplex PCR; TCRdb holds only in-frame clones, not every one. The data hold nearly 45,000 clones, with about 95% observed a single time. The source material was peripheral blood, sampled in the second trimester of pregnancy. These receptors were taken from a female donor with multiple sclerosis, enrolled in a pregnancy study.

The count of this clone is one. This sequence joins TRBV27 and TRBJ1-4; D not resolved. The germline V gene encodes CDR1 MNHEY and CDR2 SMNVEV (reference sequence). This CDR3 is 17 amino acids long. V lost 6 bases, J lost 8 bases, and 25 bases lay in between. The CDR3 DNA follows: TGTGCCAGCAGCCTTACCCCTGGACTGATAACCTTGGAAAAACTGTTTTTT. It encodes CASSLTPGLITLEKLFF.

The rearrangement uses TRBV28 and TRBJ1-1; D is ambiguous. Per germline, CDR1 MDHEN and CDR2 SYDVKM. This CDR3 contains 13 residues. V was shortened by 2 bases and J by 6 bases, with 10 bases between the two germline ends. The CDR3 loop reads CASSLRGRAEAFF. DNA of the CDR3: TGTGCCAGCAGTTTAAGAGGGAGAGCTGAAGCTTTCTTT.

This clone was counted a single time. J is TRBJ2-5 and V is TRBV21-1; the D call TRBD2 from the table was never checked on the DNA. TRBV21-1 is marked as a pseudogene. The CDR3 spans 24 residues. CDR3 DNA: TGTGCCAGTAACTATCGGGCCTCAATTACACTCTATCTCTCCATATCTGGCGGGATTGAGACCCAGTACTTC. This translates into CASNYRASITLYLSISGGIETQYF.

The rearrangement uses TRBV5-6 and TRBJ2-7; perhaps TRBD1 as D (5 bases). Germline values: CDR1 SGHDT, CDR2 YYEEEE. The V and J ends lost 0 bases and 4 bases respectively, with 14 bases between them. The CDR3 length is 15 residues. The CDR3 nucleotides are TGTGCCAGCAGCTTGGGGAGTCCCGCAGGGTACGAGCAGTACTTC. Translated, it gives CASSLGSPAGYEQYF.

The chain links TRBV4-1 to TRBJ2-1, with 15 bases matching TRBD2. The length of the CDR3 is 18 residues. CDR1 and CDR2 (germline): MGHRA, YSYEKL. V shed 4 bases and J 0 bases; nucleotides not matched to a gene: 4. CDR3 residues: CASSPGLAGGSSYNEQFF. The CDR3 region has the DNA TGCGCCAGCAGCCCCGGACTAGCGGGAGGGAGCTCCTACAATGAGCAGTTCTTC.

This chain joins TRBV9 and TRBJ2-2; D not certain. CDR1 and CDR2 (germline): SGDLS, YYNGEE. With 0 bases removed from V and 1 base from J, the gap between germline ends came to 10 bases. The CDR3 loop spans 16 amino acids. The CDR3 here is CASSVATAVNTGELFF. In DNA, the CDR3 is TGTGCCAGCAGCGTAGCTACGGCGGTGAACACCGGGGAGCTGTTTTTT. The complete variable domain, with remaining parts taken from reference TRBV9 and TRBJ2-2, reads DSGVTQTPKHLITATGQRVTLRCSPRSGDLSVYWYQQSLDQGLQFLIQYYNGEERAKGNILERFSAQQFPDLHSELNLSSLELGDSALYFCASSVATAVNTGELFFGEGSRLTVL.

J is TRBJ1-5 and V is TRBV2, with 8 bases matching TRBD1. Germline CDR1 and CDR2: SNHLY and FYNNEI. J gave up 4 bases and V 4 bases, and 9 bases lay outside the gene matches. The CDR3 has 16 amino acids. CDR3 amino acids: CASSVPGTGPNQPQHF. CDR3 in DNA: TGTGCCAGCAGTGTCCCAGGGACAGGACCTAATCAGCCCCAGCATTTT.

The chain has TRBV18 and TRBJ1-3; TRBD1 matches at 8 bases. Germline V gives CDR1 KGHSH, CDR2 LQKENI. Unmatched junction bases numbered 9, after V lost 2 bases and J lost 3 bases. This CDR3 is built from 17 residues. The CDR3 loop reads CASSPRWTGSFGNTIYF. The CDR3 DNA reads TGTGCCAGCTCACCAAGATGGACAGGGTCGTTTGGAAACACCATATATTTT.

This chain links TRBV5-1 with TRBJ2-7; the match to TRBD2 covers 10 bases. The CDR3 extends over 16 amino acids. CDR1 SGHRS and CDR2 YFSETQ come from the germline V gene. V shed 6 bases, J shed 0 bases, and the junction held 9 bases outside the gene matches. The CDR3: CASNPGLAPGSYEQYF. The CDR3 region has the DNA TGCGCCAGCAACCCGGGACTAGCGCCGGGCTCCTACGAGCAGTACTTC.

This CDR3 reads CASRGQDNYGYTF. Here the CDR3 DNA reads TGTGCCAGCAGGGGACAGGATAACTATGGCTACACCTTC. This chain uses TRBV28 with TRBJ1-2; 8 nucleotides agree with TRBD1. The CDR3 has 13 residues. The V gene end was trimmed by 6 bases and the J gene end by 1 base; junction bases not matched to a gene: 1. Germline V CDR1 and CDR2: MDHEN, SYDVKM.

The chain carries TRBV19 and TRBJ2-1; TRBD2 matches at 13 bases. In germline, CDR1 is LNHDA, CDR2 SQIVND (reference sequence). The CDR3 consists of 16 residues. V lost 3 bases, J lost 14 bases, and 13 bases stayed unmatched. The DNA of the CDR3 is TGTGCCAGTAGTATTGGCGGACTAGCGGGAGATGGTGGTGAGTTCTTC. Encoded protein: CASSIGGLAGDGGEFF.

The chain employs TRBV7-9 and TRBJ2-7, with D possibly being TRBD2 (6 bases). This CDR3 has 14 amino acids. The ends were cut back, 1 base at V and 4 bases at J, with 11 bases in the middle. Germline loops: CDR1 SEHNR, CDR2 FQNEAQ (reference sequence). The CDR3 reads CASSLDRGLYEQYF. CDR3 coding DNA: TGTGCCAGCAGCTTAGATCGGGGGTTGTACGAGCAGTACTTC.

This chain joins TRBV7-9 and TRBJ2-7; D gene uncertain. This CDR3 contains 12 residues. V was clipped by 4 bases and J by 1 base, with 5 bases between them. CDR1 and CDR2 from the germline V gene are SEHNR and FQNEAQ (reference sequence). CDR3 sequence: CASSYQSYEQYF. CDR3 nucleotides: TGTGCCAGCAGCTATCAGTCCTACGAGCAGTACTTC.

The CDR3 DNA sequence: TGCGCCAGCAGCCAAGGTTTCGGGATCAATTCACCCCTCCACTTT. It specifies CASSQGFGINSPLHF. This chain links TRBV4-3 with TRBJ1-6; unclear D gene. The CDR3 totals 15 residues. The germline V gene encodes CDR1 LGHNA and CDR2 YSLEER. Trimming cost V 1 base and J 7 bases, with 11 bases left between them.

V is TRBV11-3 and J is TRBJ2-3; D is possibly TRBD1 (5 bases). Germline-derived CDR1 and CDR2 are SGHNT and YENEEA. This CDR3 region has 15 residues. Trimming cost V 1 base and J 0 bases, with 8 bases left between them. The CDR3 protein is CASSLGTSSTDTQYF. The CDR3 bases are TGTGCCAGCAGCTTAGGGACATCCAGCACAGATACGCAGTATTTT.

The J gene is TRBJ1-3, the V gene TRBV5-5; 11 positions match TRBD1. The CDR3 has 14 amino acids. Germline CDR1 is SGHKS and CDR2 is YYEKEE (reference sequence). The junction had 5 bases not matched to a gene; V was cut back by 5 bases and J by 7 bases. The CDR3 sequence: CASSSRDRGNTIYF. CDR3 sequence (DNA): TGTGCCAGCAGTTCCCGGGACAGGGGGAACACCATATATTTT. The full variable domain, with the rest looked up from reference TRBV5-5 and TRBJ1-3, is DAGVTQSPTHLIKTRGQQVTLRCSPISGHKSVSWYQQVLGQGPQFIFQYYEKEERGRGNFPDRFSARQFPNYSSELNVNALLLGDSALYLCASSSRDRGNTIYFGEGSWLTVV.

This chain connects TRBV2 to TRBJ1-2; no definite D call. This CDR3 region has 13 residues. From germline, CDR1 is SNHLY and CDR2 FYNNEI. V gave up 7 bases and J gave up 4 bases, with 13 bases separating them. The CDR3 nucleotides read TGTGCCAGCATGACGGGTCCCCCCTATGGCTACACCTTC. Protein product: CASMTGPPYGYTF.

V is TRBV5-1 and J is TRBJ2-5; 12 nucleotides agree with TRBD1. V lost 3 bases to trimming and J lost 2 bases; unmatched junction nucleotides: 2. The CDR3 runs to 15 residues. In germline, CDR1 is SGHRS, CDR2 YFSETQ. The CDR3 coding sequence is TGCGCCAGCAGCTCGGGACAGGGGGCACAAGAGACCCAGTACTTC. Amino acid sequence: CASSSGQGAQETQYF.

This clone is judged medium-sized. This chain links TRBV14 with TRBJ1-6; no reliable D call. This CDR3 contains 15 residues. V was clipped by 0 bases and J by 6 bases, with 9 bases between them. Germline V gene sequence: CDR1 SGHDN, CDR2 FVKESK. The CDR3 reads CASSQDNLFNSPLHF. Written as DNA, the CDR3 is TGTGCCAGCAGCCAAGATAACTTATTTAATTCACCCCTCCACTTT.

As DNA, the CDR3 is TGTGCCAGCAGCCCCGGGTGGTCGAAGAATGAGCAGTTCTTC. This codes for CASSPGWSKNEQFF. J is TRBJ2-1 and V is TRBV11-3, with D unresolved. This CDR3 region has 14 residues. The V end lost 5 bases, the J end lost 7 bases, and 15 bases lay between the germline ends. Germline assignment: CDR1 SGHNT and CDR2 YENEEA.